This TCR beta chain was found in a study of early T cells in non-severe SARS-CoV-2 infection. On the study more broadly: Sequenced material consisted of bulk RNA (from unsorted whole blood), and chains were unpaired.

Ten or more counts support this clonotype. The ends lost 4 bases at V and 0 bases at J; junction bases unmatched: 9. The CDR3 contains 18 residues. Germline V gene lookup returns CDR1 SGDLS and CDR2 YYNGEE. TCRdb used MiXCR to reprocess the 5' RACE reads, holding one entry per CDR3 protein. The data contain 45,000 to 65,000 distinct CDR3 sequences, more than 9% of them singletons. The chain is built from TRBV9 and TRBJ2-3; TRBD2 matches at 12 bases. The sequenced sample was whole blood. This clonotype originated in an adult who was a healthcare worker with PCR-confirmed SARS-CoV-2 infection or an uninfected control (not recorded which). The CDR3 region is CASSTRTSGMVSTDTQYF. In DNA, the CDR3 is TGTGCCAGCAGCACCCGGACTAGCGGGATGGTGAGCACAGATACGCAGTATTTT.